Sequencing of this TCR beta chain was carried out in a study of beta chain features in type 1 diabetes. Overall study context: All of the samples together had around 110,000,000 sorted cells examined.

Germline-derived CDR1 and CDR2 are SGHRS and YFSETQ. The CDR3 totals 14 residues. V lost 4 bases, J lost 7 bases, and 18 bases lay in between. General study results and limits: Healthy donors had naive, central memory and Treg TCRB repertoires that appeared less similar than those seen among patients. Equally in patients and controls, PCR might preferentially amplify shorter templates.

Of the isolated RNA, all was reverse transcribed, and so the sequenced material was expressed TCRB transcripts. Deep immunoSEQ sequencing covered naive, central memory and regulatory T cell samples. Method: immunoSEQ multiplex PCR; TCRdb's copy keeps in-frame clones and lacks some. The table shows roughly 250,000 clones, with 9.6% occurring only once. This clone was observed a few times. Its antigen remains unidentified. The sample taken for sequencing was naive CD4+ T cells from blood. This rearrangement joins TRBV5-1 to TRBJ2-7; weak D call: TRBD1 (6 bases). The sequence came from a young woman in good health. CDR3 in amino acids: CASSPWAGAKEQYF. The CDR3, as DNA: TGCGCCAGCAGCCCCTGGGCAGGGGCTAAGGAGCAGTACTTC.